A selection of T cell receptor beta chains follows, all from one sample in a study of neurological immune-mediated disorders. In TCRdb, the 5' RACE reads were re-called with MiXCR into one record per CDR3 protein. This sample has roughly 61,000 distinct CDR3 sequences, with more than 20% found just once. The material sequenced was PBMCs. The receptors originated from a man in his 60s with HTLV-1-associated myelopathy (HAM/TSP). Both conserved end residues are part of each CDR3. Clone size appears in some rows only: once, few, many, or a class for an expanded clone.

j_call,clone_size,v_call,cdr3_aa
TRBJ2-7,many,TRBV5-1,CASSYLTGGLQYF
TRBJ2-4,-,TRBV19,CASSIAGTKNIQYF
TRBJ2-2,-,TRBV9,CASRGGTGLSGELFF
TRBJ2-7,many,TRBV5-6,CASSPTLRRYEQYF
TRBJ1-1,many,TRBV11-2,CASSLQYRSMNTEAFF
TRBJ2-7,many,TRBV5-1,CASSPNYRYEQYF
TRBJ2-5,many,TRBV29-1,CSVDLGLHQETQYF
TRBJ2-1,many,TRBV24-1,CATSDSSDRGKSYNEQFF
TRBJ1-2,many,TRBV5-6,CASSLSGSNYGYTF
TRBJ2-5,many,TRBV7-9,CASSKQGAETQYF
TRBJ2-5,many,TRBV5-1,CASSLGQGEETQYF
TRBJ1-6,many,TRBV6-1,CASRRHGTDNSPLHF
TRBJ2-7,many,TRBV7-9,CASSRGASGSYEQYF
TRBJ2-7,many,TRBV20-1,CSAGRQGLSYEQYF
TRBJ2-1,-,TRBV9,CASSAQRAAYNEQFF
TRBJ2-1,many,TRBV15,CATSLNSDEQFF
TRBJ1-5,many,TRBV19,CASWHGQGVNQPQHF
TRBJ2-7,once,TRBV18,CASSPPEDGSYEQYF
TRBJ2-7,many,TRBV28,CASSSIRLPTAYEQYF
TRBJ2-1,many,TRBV7-8,CASSPRSSGEQFF
TRBJ2-2,-,TRBV24-1,CATSDPGTGDMAGELFF
TRBJ1-2,many,TRBV2,CASSDRYGYTF
TRBJ2-3,-,TRBV7-2,CASSLDLGWENTDTQYF
TRBJ2-5,many,TRBV7-3,CASSEGWLGETQYF
TRBJ2-7,many,TRBV29-1,CSVAGTGSEQYF
TRBJ2-5,-,TRBV20-1,CSVPGFKETQYF
TRBJ2-7,many,TRBV12-3/TRBV12-4,CASSVGTTYEQYF
TRBJ1-4,medium-sized,TRBV29-1,CSAVKGTNEKLFF
TRBJ2-1,many,TRBV7-9,CASSFQGEINEQFF
TRBJ1-1,many,TRBV29-1,CSALTVNTEAFF
TRBJ2-3,-,TRBV6-1,CASSARGPDTQYF
TRBJ1-5,few,TRBV3-1,CASSQDQTLRPQHF
TRBJ2-3,many,TRBV6-5,CASSYGTSRDTDTQYF
TRBJ2-1,many,TRBV25-1,CASSADTATYNEQFF
TRBJ2-7,many,TRBV7-9,CASSPGLHVYEQYF
TRBJ2-4,many,TRBV7-8,CASSPFAPQTDAGMLKNIQYF
TRBJ1-1,-,TRBV18,CASSPPGSGWGTEAFF
TRBJ2-7,many,TRBV5-1,CASSLLAGGHEQYF
TRBJ2-7,many,TRBV5-6,CASSRGSSYEQYF
TRBJ1-1,many,TRBV6-1,CASSIPTGTGGGGNTEAFF
TRBJ2-3,many,TRBV5-1,CASSLTGAGTDTQYF
TRBJ2-1,medium-sized,TRBV25-1,CASSVTNEQFF